This T cell receptor beta chain was documented in a study of CD8+CD57+ T cells in acquired aplastic anemia. In the study overall: Sorted CD4+ and CD8+ cells yielded DNA averaging around 3.2 ug.

Those patients picked for sequencing had displayed CD8+CD57+ cell expansion on flow cytometry. Each of the patients presented with severe acquired aplastic anemia. Patients had not yet gotten any therapy when their blood was taken for sampling. Genomic DNA, serving as template, underwent TCR beta VDJ and CDR3 profiling. TCRdb re-called the reads through MiXCR, storing one row per CDR3 protein. The sample has roughly 260,000 distinct CDR3 sequences, approximately 50% seen once. This clonotype has at least ten counts. The CDR3 spans 20 residues. Germline V lookup: CDR1 SGHTA, CDR2 FQGNSA. V was trimmed by 1 base and J by 2 bases, leaving 27 bases between them.

Sequenced input: sorted CD4+, CD8+, or CD8+CD57+ T cells (not recorded which) from PBMCs. The V call is TRBV7-2, the J call TRBJ2-7; D is unresolved. The sequence came from a human donor with aplastic anemia. The CDR3: CASSLVVGPHTVRLTYEQYF. The CDR3 nucleotides read TGTGCCAGCAGCTTAGTCGTTGGTCCGCACACGGTTCGGCTCACCTACGAGCAGTACTTC.